A single TCR beta chain is shown here with its context. The antigen remains undetermined. The data belong to a study of T cell responses to AZD1222 COVID-19 vaccine. Overall study results and limits: Vaccine-related CD4 TCRs covered spike, predominating at 160-218 and 743-854.

CDR1 and CDR2 from the germline V gene are SGHTA and FQGNSA. The CDR3 runs to 15 residues. V lost 5 bases and J lost 2, with 15 bases in between. Repertoires were generated with immunoSEQ multiplex PCR, while TCRdb's copy carries only in-frame clones and drops some. The sample records 100,000 or so clones, roughly 84% being singletons. This TCR was recovered from an adult in good health. Sequences were derived from peripheral blood, sampled on day 0 of AZD1222 vaccination. This chain links TRBV7-2 with TRBJ1-2; no clear D. CDR3 sequence reads: CASSLRWDRNYGYTF. DNA of the CDR3: TGTGCCAGCAGCCTTAGATGGGATAGGAACTATGGCTACACCTTC.